This is a list of T cell receptor beta chains from one sample in a study of OX40 agonist ivuxolimab in advanced cancers. Some clones are missing from TCRdb's copy, which holds only in-frame ones; the method was immunoSEQ multiplex PCR. The table has approximately 30,000 clones, 84% seen once. Sequenced material: CD4+ or CD8+ T cells sorted from blood, taken in a trial of the OX40 agonist ivuxolimab. The source of these receptors is an adult with an advanced solid tumor such as melanoma, head and neck, liver or kidney cancer. The CDR3 runs from the conserved cysteine through the conserved F or W. Each record gives: clone size, CDR3 length, J gene, V gene, D gene, CDR3 protein, CDR3 DNA. The D gene is left open where the match is weak. Some rows mark clone size as missing; the rest say once, few, many or name a class of expanded clone.

>-|16|TRBJ1-3|TRBV9|-
CASSVAYRPSGNTIYF
TGTGCCAGCAGCGTAGCTTACAGACCCTCTGGAAACACCATATATTTT
>-|12|TRBJ2-2|TRBV29-1|-
CSVQGSTGELFF
TGCAGCGTCCAGGGGTCCACCGGGGAGCTGTTTTTT
>-|15|TRBJ2-7|TRBV28|-
CASSLGVFPSYEQYF
TGTGCCAGCAGTTTGGGGGTTTTTCCCTCCTACGAGCAGTACTTC
>-|16|TRBJ1-5|TRBV27|-
CASSLSGFLSNQPQHF
TGTGCCAGCAGTTTATCCGGTTTTTTAAGCAATCAGCCCCAGCATTTT
>-|16|TRBJ1-2|TRBV27|-
CASSPIVGPEGYGYTF
TGTGCCAGCAGTCCCATCGTCGGCCCCGAAGGCTATGGCTACACCTTC
>-|14|TRBJ2-1|TRBV6-5|-
CASSERTAYNEQFF
TGTGCCAGCAGTGAGCGGACAGCCTACAATGAGCAGTTCTTC
>-|14|TRBJ2-1|TRBV13|-
CASSLGGPVYEQFF
TGTGCCAGCAGCTTAGGGGGGCCGGTATATGAGCAGTTCTTC
>-|14|TRBJ1-4|TRBV5-1|-
CASSLEDNDEKLFF
TGCGCCAGCAGCTTGGAGGACAATGATGAAAAACTGTTTTTT
>-|13|TRBJ2-7|TRBV2|-
CASSEGHDYEQYF
TGTGCCAGCAGTGAAGGCCACGACTACGAGCAGTACTTC
>-|15|TRBJ1-1|TRBV4-1|TRBD1
CASSQPGQGGTEAFF
TGCGCCAGCAGCCAACCGGGACAGGGGGGGACTGAAGCTTTCTTT
>large|14|TRBJ1-5|TRBV27|-
CASRQTGVNQPQHF
TGTGCCAGCAGACAGACTGGGGTCAATCAGCCCCAGCATTTT
>-|16|TRBJ2-5|TRBV4-1|TRBD2
CASSPRTSGRPETQYF
TGCGCCAGCAGCCCACGGACTAGCGGGAGGCCAGAGACCCAGTACTTC
>-|13|TRBJ1-2|TRBV6-4|-
CASSDSGNYGYTF
TGTGCCAGCAGTGACTCAGGGAACTATGGCTACACCTTC
>-|14|TRBJ2-7|TRBV5-1|-
CASSLTGTHYEQYF
TGCGCCAGCAGCTTGACCGGGACACATTACGAGCAGTACTTC
>-|16|TRBJ2-5|TRBV5-1|TRBD1
CASRRTDREVEETQYF
TGCGCCAGCAGGCGAACAGACAGGGAAGTAGAAGAGACCCAGTACTTC
>-|13|TRBJ1-5|TRBV5-6|-
CASSPRAGQPQHF
TGTGCCAGCAGCCCCAGGGCGGGACAGCCCCAGCATTTT
>-|15|TRBJ2-5|TRBV28|TRBD2
CASQILREGQETQYF
TGTGCCAGCCAGATTCTGAGGGAGGGCCAAGAGACCCAGTACTTC
>-|15|TRBJ2-7|TRBV7-9|TRBD2
CASSLSGLATPEQYF
TGTGCCAGCAGCTTATCGGGACTAGCGACACCCGAGCAGTACTTC
>-|12|TRBJ2-7|TRBV13|-
CASSATGTEQYF
TGTGCCAGCAGCGCTACGGGAACCGAGCAGTACTTC
>-|15|TRBJ2-7|TRBV2|-
CASSDRPGASYEQYF
TGTGCCAGCAGTGACCGCCCGGGGGCGAGTTACGAGCAGTACTTC
>-|15|TRBJ2-7|TRBV4-1|-
CASSHLRAPSYEQYF
TGCGCCAGCAGCCACCTTCGGGCCCCGTCCTACGAGCAGTACTTC
>-|16|TRBJ2-3|TRBV9|TRBD2
CASSVTSGRAADTQYF
TGTGCCAGCAGCGTAACTAGCGGGAGGGCCGCAGATACGCAGTATTTT
>-|13|TRBJ2-7|TRBV28|-
CASSLSGAGEQYF
TGTGCCAGCAGTTTATCAGGGGCGGGCGAGCAGTACTTC
>-|14|TRBJ2-7|TRBV5-1|TRBD2
CASSLSGAAYEQYF
TGCGCCAGCAGCTTAAGCGGGGCAGCCTACGAGCAGTACTTC
>-|15|TRBJ2-7|TRBV9|-
CASSVEGGVGYEQYF
TGTGCCAGCAGCGTAGAGGGGGGAGTGGGCTACGAGCAGTACTTC
>-|15|TRBJ2-5|TRBV14|-
CASSQFTAGGETQYF
TGTGCCAGCAGCCAATTTACTGCAGGCGGGGAGACCCAGTACTTC
>-|17|TRBJ2-3|TRBV7-8|-
CASSNSGGVFGTDTQYF
TGTGCCAGCAGCAACAGCGGCGGGGTTTTCGGCACAGATACGCAGTATTTT
>once|11|TRBJ1-3|TRBV29-1|-
CSGKQGHTIYF
TGCAGCGGCAAACAGGGCCACACCATATATTTT
>-|15|TRBJ2-7|TRBV5-4|-
CASSFDGLSSYEQYF
TGTGCCAGCAGCTTCGACGGCTTAAGCTCCTACGAGCAGTACTTC
>few|15|TRBJ2-7|TRBV4-1|TRBD1
CASSQEGTASYEQYF
TGCGCCAGCAGCCAAGAAGGGACAGCCTCCTACGAGCAGTACTTC
>-|12|TRBJ2-2|TRBV29-1|-
CSVVADTGELFF
TGCAGCGTTGTCGCGGACACCGGGGAGCTGTTTTTT
>few|17|TRBJ2-1|TRBV4-1|TRBD2
CASSQLGRTSVYNEQFF
TGCGCCAGCAGCCAGCTGGGCCGGACTAGCGTGTACAATGAGCAGTTCTTC
>-|14|TRBJ1-1|TRBV13|-
CASSPGPMNTEAFF
TGTGCCAGCAGCCCAGGACCGATGAACACTGAAGCTTTCTTT
>-|16|TRBJ2-7|TRBV5-1|TRBD2
CASSLTLAGGDYEQYF
TGCGCCAGCAGCTTAACACTAGCGGGGGGAGACTACGAGCAGTACTTC
>-|16|TRBJ2-7|TRBV7-8|TRBD2
CASSSGGGGRAYEQYF
TGTGCCAGCAGCTCGGGGGGGGGCGGGAGGGCCTACGAGCAGTACTTC
>-|17|TRBJ1-1|TRBV4-1|-
CASRPSDRPSVDTEAFF
TGCGCCAGCAGACCTTCCGACAGGCCGTCGGTGGACACTGAAGCTTTCTTT
>-|11|TRBJ2-1|TRBV29-1|-
CSLARGNEQFF
TGCAGCCTGGCGAGAGGGAATGAGCAGTTCTTC
>-|15|TRBJ2-3|TRBV19|-
CASSILGPPTDTQYF
TGTGCCAGTAGTATCTTGGGACCTCCCACAGATACGCAGTATTTT
>-|15|TRBJ2-7|TRBV11-3|TRBD1
CASSQGQGHSYEQYF
TGTGCCAGCAGCCAGGGACAGGGGCATTCCTACGAGCAGTACTTC
>-|15|TRBJ2-1|TRBV7-3|TRBD2
CASSPGTSGSYEQFF
TGTGCCAGCAGCCCCGGGACTAGCGGGAGTTATGAGCAGTTCTTC
>-|11|TRBJ2-7|TRBV19|TRBD1
CASRQGHEQYF
TGTGCCAGCAGACAGGGGCACGAGCAGTACTTC
>-|13|TRBJ2-7|TRBV11-2|-
CASLGGPNYEQYF
TGTGCCAGTCTAGGGGGTCCCAACTACGAGCAGTACTTC
>-|15|TRBJ1-1|TRBV4-3|-
CASSQGPGVRTEAFF
TGCGCCAGCAGCCAGGGACCCGGGGTGAGGACTGAAGCTTTCTTT
>-|13|TRBJ1-6|TRBV10-2|-
CASSVTENSPLHF
TGCGCCAGCAGTGTAACAGAAAATTCACCCCTCCACTTT
>medium-sized|13|TRBJ2-3|TRBV4-3|-
CASSQDSGDTQYF
TGCGCCAGCAGCCAGGATAGCGGAGATACGCAGTATTTT
>once|12|TRBJ2-3|TRBV5-6|-
CASAEYTDTQYF
TGTGCCAGCGCGGAATACACAGATACGCAGTATTTT
>-|13|TRBJ2-1|TRBV27|-
CASNPSFDNEQFF
TGTGCCAGCAATCCCTCTTTCGACAATGAGCAGTTCTTC
>-|17|TRBJ1-5|TRBV7-3|TRBD1
CASSTYPGQGKNQPQHF
TGTGCCAGCAGTACTTATCCAGGACAGGGGAAAAATCAGCCCCAGCATTTT
>-|14|TRBJ2-7|TRBV6-5|-
CASDALDTPLEQYF
TGTGCCAGCGATGCCCTGGACACCCCGCTCGAGCAGTACTTC
>medium-sized|17|TRBJ2-4|TRBV12-5|-
CASGSIFEGSAKNIQYF
TGTGCTAGTGGTTCTATCTTCGAGGGGTCGGCCAAAAACATTCAGTACTTC
>few|15|TRBJ1-2|TRBV4-3|-
CASSQGWGSNYGYTF
TGCGCCAGCAGCCAAGGTTGGGGGTCTAACTATGGCTACACCTTC